These 21 T cell receptor beta chains were all obtained from the same sample, sequenced in a study of T cells in Graves' hyperthyroidism and ophthalmopathy. Amplification yielded TCR beta CDR3 regions, with RNA transcripts as the source. The TCR CDR3 was amplified in a first-round RT-PCR using the HTBI primer set. TCRdb re-called the multiplex PCR reads through MiXCR, storing one row per CDR3 protein. This sample has just over 550,000 distinct CDR3 sequences, with roughly 46% found just once. Source material: peripheral blood or thyroid tissue (not recorded which). The receptors were gathered from a woman aged 18-29 years with Graves' hyperthyroidism.

V is TRBV2 and J is TRBJ1-5; D may be TRBD1 (5 bases). Germline-derived CDR1 and CDR2 are SNHLY and FYNNEI. The V gene lost 5 bases and the J gene lost 3 bases, with 11 bases spanning the gap. This CDR3 contains 14 residues. Here the CDR3 reads CASSFSGNNQPQHF. The CDR3 DNA follows: TGTGCCAGCAGTTTTTCAGGGAACAATCAGCCCCAGCATTTT.

This clonotype came up many times. The chain combines TRBV29-1 with TRBJ2-5; no definite D call. The CDR3 is made up of 13 amino acids. Germline CDR1 reads SQVTM; CDR2 reads ANQGSEA. V was shortened by 4 bases and J by 1 base, with 10 bases between the two germline ends. The CDR3 loop is CSVGRRIQETQYF. The CDR3 DNA reads as TGCAGCGTTGGGCGACGTATCCAAGAGACCCAGTACTTC.

The V and J genes are TRBV29-1 and TRBJ1-2; the D gene is possibly TRBD1 (5 bases). CDR1 SQVTM and CDR2 ANQGSEA come from the germline V gene. The CDR3 is 13 residues long. The ends were cut back, 7 bases at V and 6 bases at J, with 18 bases in the middle. The DNA of the CDR3 is TGCAGCGCTACAGGCTGGGGGGAGAATGGCTACACCTTC. Residues: CSATGWGENGYTF.

The J gene is TRBJ2-7, the V gene TRBV7-2, with 7 nucleotides matching TRBD2. After removal of 5 bases from V and 0 bases from J, the junction contained 13 bases not matched to a gene. The CDR3 is 17 amino acids. Germline V gene lookup returns CDR1 SGHTA and CDR2 FQGNSA. The chain's CDR3 is CASSRAWGGWASYEQYF. The CDR3 DNA sequence: TGTGCCAGCAGCCGTGCCTGGGGGGGTTGGGCCTCCTACGAGCAGTACTTC. The full variable domain, its missing parts supplied by reference TRBV7-2 and TRBJ2-7, is GAGVSQSPSNKVTEKGKDVELRCDPISGHTALYWYRQSLGQGLEFLIYFQGNSAPDKSGLPSDRFSAERTGGSVSTLTIQRTQQEDSAVYLCASSRAWGGWASYEQYFGPGTRLTVT.

The table lists this clonotype with many counts. J is TRBJ1-2 and V is TRBV2; D is undetermined. Germline values: CDR1 SNHLY, CDR2 FYNNEI. The germline V and J ends were trimmed by 0 bases and 7 bases, with 9 bases remaining between them. The CDR3 sequence is 13 residues long. The CDR3 nucleotides are TGTGCCAGCAGTGAAGCTTCGGGGTTTGGCTACACCTTC. It yields the protein CASSEASGFGYTF.

The chain joins TRBV7-9 to TRBJ2-5; tentatively, D is TRBD1 (6 bases). V gave up 5 bases and J gave up 2 bases, with 15 bases separating them. Per germline, CDR1 SEHNR and CDR2 FQNEAQ (reference sequence). The CDR3 is made up of 15 amino acids. The CDR3 DNA follows: TGTGCCAGCAGCCGACTCGGGACACCTCAAGAGACCCAGTACTTC. It is translated as CASSRLGTPQETQYF.

This chain uses TRBV7-6 with TRBJ1-5; D call uncertain. The germline V gene encodes CDR1 SGHVS and CDR2 FNYEAQ. This CDR3 is 14 amino acids long. CDR3 nucleotides: TGTGCTAGAGATCGCCGGGATCCCAATCAGCCCCAGCATTTT. The encoded protein is CARDRRDPNQPQHF.

V and J are TRBV10-3 and TRBJ1-2; no definite D call. Germline assignment: CDR1 ENHRY and CDR2 SYGVKD. This CDR3 contains 11 residues. The CDR3 loop reads CTPSGNYGYTF. The CDR3 bases are TGTACCCCGTCGGGGAACTATGGCTACACCTTC.

The chain couples TRBV7-2 to TRBJ1-4; D not certain. Trimming removed 2 bases at V and 1 base at J, with 11 bases between. The CDR3 extends over 16 amino acids. Germline CDR1 is SGHTA and CDR2 is FQGNSA. Written as DNA, the CDR3 is TGTGCCAGCAGCTTACACAGAGCACTAACTAATGAAAAACTGTTTTTT. It codes for CASSLHRALTNEKLFF.

This clonotype showed up many times. The chain couples TRBV7-3 to TRBJ1-1; maybe TRBD1 (5 bases). CDR1 SGHTA and CDR2 FQGTGA come from the germline V gene. V dropped 0 bases and J dropped 3 bases, with 8 bases sitting between them. The CDR3 runs to 14 residues. The CDR3, as DNA: TGTGCCAGCAGCTTAACGGGGGGTTACACTGAAGCTTTCTTT. Translation gives CASSLTGGYTEAFF.

In regard to this clonotype: The germline gene is not matched at one end of the junction; a read error may be the cause. This chain joins TRBV10-2 and TRBJ1-1, with D perhaps matching TRBD1 (5 bases). The germline V gene encodes CDR1 WSHSY and CDR2 SAAADI. CDR3 length: 14 amino acids. The CDR3 DNA sequence: TGCGCCGGCAGCTTCCGGGACGGTAACACTGAAGCTTTCTTT. Protein product: CAGSFRDGNTEAFF.

In its sample, this clonotype was seen once. The chain combines TRBV27 with TRBJ1-2; 7 bases match TRBD1. CDR1 and CDR2 from the germline V gene are MNHEY and SMNVEV (reference sequence). With V trimmed by 4 bases and J by 4 bases, 6 bases remained unmatched. There are 14 residues in the CDR3. Here the CDR3 reads CASSYRGQIYGYTF. CDR3 bases: TGTGCCAGCAGTTATCGGGGACAGATCTATGGCTACACCTTC.

CDR3 sequence: CATSDAVAGLSDTQYF. The CDR3, as DNA: TGTGCCACCAGTGATGCGGTAGCGGGTTTATCGGATACGCAGTATTTT. The chain recombines TRBV24-1 with TRBJ2-3; 7 nucleotides align to TRBD2. V trimming: 3 bases; J trimming: 6 bases; junction bases outside the gene matches: 11. The CDR3 runs to 16 residues. The germline V gene encodes CDR1 KGHDR and CDR2 SFDVKD.

This clonotype came up many times. The gene calls are TRBV9 and TRBJ1-2; 8 bases match TRBD1. Looked up from germline, CDR1 is SGDLS and CDR2 is YYNGEE. V was clipped by 3 bases and J by 4 bases; unmatched bases: 8. CDR3 size: 15 residues. The CDR3 nucleotides are TGTGCCAGCAGCGAAAGGGACAGGCAGACCTATGGCTACACCTTC. Amino acids: CASSERDRQTYGYTF.

A few counts support this clonotype. V usage is TRBV9 and J usage is TRBJ1-6, with TRBD1 as a possible D gene (6 bases). The CDR3 totals 15 residues. V lost 1 base and J lost 7, with 12 bases in between. CDR1 is SGDLS and CDR2 is YYNGEE in the germline V gene. The CDR3 bases are TGTGCCAGCAGCGTACGGACAGAGCTAAATTCACCCCTCCACTTT. Translating it yields CASSVRTELNSPLHF.

This clonotype has just a few counts. The chain couples TRBV2 to TRBJ1-1, with no clear D. Trimming shortened V by 1 base and J by 0 bases, and 3 bases separated the two germline ends. Per germline, CDR1 SNHLY and CDR2 FYNNEI. This CDR3 is 13 amino acids long. The CDR3 region is CASSEEVNTEAFF. The CDR3 nucleotides read TGTGCCAGCAGTGAAGAGGTGAACACTGAAGCTTTCTTT.

This clonotype was recorded a few times. The genes are TRBV20-1 and TRBJ2-7, with D possibly TRBD1 on 5 matching bases. This CDR3 has 12 residues. Germline CDR1 reads DFQATT; CDR2 reads SNEGSKA (reference sequence). V lost 3 bases, J lost 7 bases, and 13 bases lay in between. The CDR3 nucleotides are TGCAGTGCTAGTAGGGGCCTAGGGGAGCAGTACTTC. Residues: CSASRGLGEQYF.

The chain recombines TRBV10-3 with TRBJ1-1; D not resolved. This CDR3 has 13 amino acids. The germline V and J ends were trimmed by 5 bases and 3 bases, with 10 bases remaining between them. CDR1 and CDR2 from the germline V gene are ENHRY and SYGVKD. The CDR3 is CAISSDRDTEAFF. For the CDR3, the DNA is TGTGCCATCAGTAGCGACCGGGACACTGAAGCTTTCTTT.

The chain links TRBV2 to TRBJ2-6, with D unclear. Between the trimmed V and J ends, which lost 8 bases and 0 bases, there was a span of 14 bases. The CDR3 extends over 16 amino acids. The germline V gene has CDR1 SNHLY and CDR2 FYNNEI. CDR3 coding DNA: TGTGCCAGCTTCTACCCCGACCTCTCTGGGGCCAACGTCCTGACTTTC. Translating gives CASFYPDLSGANVLTF.

The V and J genes are TRBV12-3 or TRBV12-4 and TRBJ2-7; TRBD2 agrees at 8 bases. With 3 bases clipped from V and 2 bases from J, the junction kept 3 bases outside the gene matches. This CDR3 is 14 amino acids long. This CDR3 is CASSFSGRAYEQYF. CDR3 coding DNA: TGTGCCAGCAGTTTTTCCGGGAGGGCCTACGAGCAGTACTTC.

This clonotype occurred many times. DNA for the CDR3: TGTGCCAGCAGACTAACGAGCAATCAGCCCCAGCATTTT. Translated, it gives CASRLTSNQPQHF. The V and J genes are TRBV2 and TRBJ1-5, with unresolved D. The length of the CDR3 is 13 residues. V shed 6 bases and J shed 1 base, with 7 bases lying between them. Germline values: CDR1 SNHLY, CDR2 FYNNEI.